This entry features one T cell receptor beta chain sequence. Its specificity is unknown. PCR was performed using 60 Vbeta and 13 Jbeta primers. Profiled with immunoSEQ multiplex PCR; TCRdb holds only in-frame clones, not every one. Among roughly 200,000 clones, 70% to 90% were seen once, and the ten largest hold around 0.3%. These data belong to a study of cytomegalovirus exposure and HLA in healthy donors. General study results and limits: A classifier reportedly called cytomegalovirus status with high sensitivity and specificity. Reportedly, HLA-A and HLA-B alleles of most subjects were accurately predicted from TCR beta. A later analysis linked a missense variant in DCLRE1C to the trimming of TCR beta V and J genes.

Germline V gene sequence: CDR1 GTSNPN, CDR2 SVGIG (reference sequence). Trimming took 4 bases from V and 0 from J, leaving 10 bases between them. This CDR3 has 13 residues. This TCR was recovered from a woman in her 30s in good health and CMV-seronegative. The sequenced sample was PBMCs. The rearrangement links TRBV30 to TRBJ2-7; a possible D gene is TRBD1 (6 bases). CDR3: CAWTDSISYEQYF. DNA of the CDR3: TGTGCCTGGACGGACAGCATCTCCTACGAGCAGTACTTC.